This T cell receptor beta chain derives from a study of CD8 T cells in Susac syndrome (dated by TCRdb to about 2019). Background on the whole study: Among the Susac syndrome patients who were sequenced, clinically active disease was present in 5 or 6 and clinical remission was observed in 8 or 9. At blood withdrawal, Susac syndrome patients were either therapy-naive, taking corticosteroids (in some cases with IVIg as well), or taking IVIg alone. Repertoire sequencing was used to test whether CD8+ T cell activation and differentiation in Susac syndrome was antigen driven.

V and J are truncated by 6 bases and 3 bases respectively, leaving an intervening sequence of 11 bases. The germline V gene (reference sequence) provides CDR1 WNHNN and CDR2 SYGVQD. Including cysteine and phenylalanine, the CDR3 has 13 amino acids. Only the CDR3 portion is preserved as DNA: 39 bases, with reading frame beginning at the first base. Concerning this clonotype: Its antigen is unknown. The input lacks base qualities; no much larger clone sits a single base away.

RNA was extracted using the RNeasy kit, and roughly 0.5 to 1 microgram was reverse transcribed with random hexamers. The immunoSEQ multiplex PCR assay, covering 54 Vbeta and 13 Jbeta segments, was used to amplify TCR beta CDR3 regions. PCR amplification bias was corrected using a synthetic template baseline for primer optimization and computational correction. The study's own analysis went as follows. Reads were assigned to V, D and J genes according to IMGT and analyzed in immunoSEQ Analyzer, with only productive sequences retained. Clonality was computed as one minus Shannon entropy normalized by log2 of the number of productive unique sequences. For each patient and control, public and private clones were evaluated within the 100 most prevalent clones. Clones were defined as Susac-specific if absent from the healthy and MS cohorts, from 900 to 1,300 published viral clones and from other ImmuneACCESS disease sequences. In-frame beta chains were kept once TCRdb had trimmed the public reads at Q25 with fastp and called clones with MiXCR. Rows are combined by CDR3 protein, so each entry shows the most common genes and DNA. TCRdb, not the original authors, processed these V and J calls. The sample includes under 200,000 distinct CDR3 sequences, with 75% to 95% observed a single time. About 0.09% of the sample is held by the ten biggest clonotypes.

Peripheral blood CD8+ and CD4+ T cells from healthy donors, Susac syndrome patients and multiple sclerosis patients were profiled using high-throughput TCR beta sequencing. The Susac syndrome patients fulfilled recently defined diagnostic criteria for definite or probable disease. Bulk CD8+ and CD4+ T cells were purified by magnetic negative isolation, while CD8+ TEMRA cells were enriched using FACS. Blood was drawn into EDTA tubes, processed within 24 hours, and PBMCs were isolated by density gradient centrifugation. PBMCs intended for TCR sequencing were cryopreserved in liquid nitrogen and thawed later in a water bath at 37 degrees C. The sorted or isolated CD4+, CD8+ and CD8+ TEMRA cells reached a purity of at least 90%. Paper-wide results and their limitations: The CD4+ T cell repertoire of patients with Susac syndrome showed no detectable clonal expansion. The number of individuals in the TCR sequencing and HLA analysis was acknowledged as relatively small.

The sample consisted of CD4+ T cells from PBMCs. Recombination joined TRBV10-1 with TRBJ1-1; a confident D gene designation cannot be given. The TCR originated in a human donor with Susac syndrome. The CDR3 reads CASSLRHDTEAFF. The sequenced DNA is TGCGCCAGCAGCCTCAGACACGACACTGAAGCTTTCTTT.